This passage covers 27 T cell receptor beta chains from one sample sequenced in a study of Ad26.COV2.S vaccination and SARS-CoV-2 variants. Treatment given: some 19 received Ad26.COV2.S at low or high dose, single or two shots; 5 received placebo; per-sample allocation not given. The investigators took samples on day 63 after the first vaccine or placebo injection. Data came from immunoSEQ multiplex PCR; TCRdb stores just in-frame clones and leaves some out. The sample consists of a few hundred thousand clones, around nine tenths of them appearing once. Sample: peripheral blood, taken in a trial of Ad26.COV2.S vaccine versus placebo. The receptors here all came from a person aged 18-65 years who received the Ad26.COV2.S COVID-19 vaccine or a placebo.

This sequence joins TRBV27 and TRBJ1-2; D remains unclear. The CDR3 contains 15 residues. Germline V CDR1 and CDR2: MNHEY, SMNVEV (reference sequence). Trimming stripped 0 bases from V and 0 bases from J, with 8 bases between. CDR3 sequence: CASSLSPQTNYGYTF. In DNA form, the CDR3 reads TGTGCCAGCAGTTTATCCCCACAGACTAACTATGGCTACACCTTC.

The chain employs TRBV28 and TRBJ2-2, with a tentative D call TRBD2 (6 bases). Germline CDR1 and CDR2: MDHEN and SYDVKM. CDR3 size: 14 residues. The ends were cut back, 7 bases at V and 4 bases at J, with 13 bases in the middle. CDR3 loop: CASILSSATGELFF. Here the CDR3 DNA reads TGTGCCAGCATCCTTTCTAGCGCCACCGGGGAGCTGTTTTTT.

The gene calls are TRBV10-3 and TRBJ2-2, with a possible D match to TRBD1 (5 bases). The V end was cut by 11 bases, the J end by 5 bases, with 12 bases between. The CDR3 covers 12 residues. Per germline, CDR1 ENHRY and CDR2 SYGVKD. As DNA, the CDR3 is TGTGCCGCCAGGGCGGAGACCGGGGAGCTGTTTTTT. This translates into CAARAETGELFF.

This clone was found once. The V call is TRBV28, the J call TRBJ2-5, with D perhaps TRBD1 (6 bases). The length of the CDR3 is 16 residues. Trimming stripped 4 bases from V and 5 bases from J, with 20 bases between. Germline values: CDR1 MDHEN, CDR2 SYDVKM. The CDR3 DNA reads as TGTGCCAGCAGTTGGTCCTTCAGGGGCCCGGGGGAGACCCAGTACTTC. Translation gives CASSWSFRGPGETQYF.

The chain employs TRBV3-1 (or the pseudogene TRBV3-2) and TRBJ2-3; 11 bases align to TRBD2. Per germline, CDR1 LGHDT and CDR2 YNNKEL (reference sequence). This CDR3 is 17 amino acids long. The V gene end was trimmed by 2 bases and the J gene end by 2 bases; junction bases not matched to a gene: 6. The CDR3 sequence is CASSQHGTSGFTDTQYF. Written as DNA, the CDR3 is TGTGCCAGCAGCCAACATGGGACTAGCGGATTCACAGATACGCAGTATTTT.

The chain uses TRBV9 and TRBJ2-2; 9 nucleotides agree with TRBD1. J lost 3 bases, V lost 1 base, and 4 bases had no gene match. Germline V gene data show CDR1 as SGDLS and CDR2 as YYNGEE. This CDR3 is built from 16 residues. CDR3 amino acids: CASSVRGDRDTGELFF. CDR3 DNA: TGTGCCAGCAGCGTAAGGGGGGACAGGGACACCGGGGAGCTGTTTTTT.

The chain combines TRBV9 with TRBJ1-1; possible D gene TRBD1, 6 bases. Trimming pared 0 bases from V and 5 bases from J, leaving 17 bases between. The CDR3 has 16 amino acids. CDR1 is SGDLS and CDR2 is YYNGEE in the germline V gene. The CDR3 here is CASSVDPAGARTEAFF. As DNA, the CDR3 is TGTGCCAGCAGCGTAGATCCGGCAGGGGCAAGGACTGAAGCTTTCTTT.

The rearrangement links TRBV19 to TRBJ2-2; 12 bases are a match to TRBD2. The CDR3 length is 17 residues. CDR1 and CDR2 (germline): LNHDA, SQIVND (reference sequence). Trimming removed 6 bases from V and 0 bases from J; junction bases left unmatched: 5. DNA of the CDR3: TGTGCCAGTAGAGGGACTAGCGGGTTCGCGAACACCGGGGAGCTGTTTTTT. This encodes CASRGTSGFANTGELFF.

The chain employs TRBV20-1 and TRBJ2-2, with a tentative D call TRBD1 (6 bases). V was shortened by 3 bases and J by 0 bases, with 8 bases between the two germline ends. The CDR3 covers 14 residues. Germline V lookup: CDR1 DFQATT, CDR2 SNEGSKA (reference sequence). The CDR3 DNA reads TGCAGTGCTAGTGGACAGACGAACACCGGGGAGCTGTTTTTT. The encoded protein is CSASGQTNTGELFF.

CDR3 DNA sequence: TGTGCCAGTAGTCCGGCGGGACTTAGCACAGATACGCAGTATTTT. Residues: CASSPAGLSTDTQYF. The chain uses TRBV19 and TRBJ2-3; tentative D call: TRBD2 (6 bases). Deletions cut 5 bases from V and 0 bases from J, with 12 bases between. This CDR3 contains 15 residues. Germline CDR1 and CDR2: LNHDA and SQIVND (reference sequence).

The chain carries TRBV18 and TRBJ2-3; no clear D. CDR3 length equals 15 residues. CDR1 KGHSH and CDR2 LQKENI come from the germline V gene. The V gene lost 6 bases and the J gene lost 0 bases, with 13 bases spanning the gap. CDR3 nucleotides: TGTGCCAGCTCGTTTCACAGCCGTAGCACAGATACGCAGTATTTT. This translates into CASSFHSRSTDTQYF. Full variable domain (remainder filled in from reference TRBV18 and TRBJ2-3): NAGVMQNPRHLVRRRGQEARLRCSPMKGHSHVYWYRQLPEEGLKFMVYLQKENIIDESGMPKERFSAEFPKEGPSILRIQQVVRGDSAAYFCASSFHSRSTDTQYFGPGTRLTVL.

This chain connects TRBV28 to TRBJ1-1, with 10 bases lining up with TRBD1. Germline CDR1 is MDHEN and CDR2 is SYDVKM. The CDR3 totals 16 residues. The trim removed 5 bases at V and 6 bases at J, leaving 12 bases unmatched. The CDR3 DNA reads TGTGCCAGCAGTCCACCGGACAGGGGGGGGTTCGCTGAAGCTTTCTTT. It specifies CASSPPDRGGFAEAFF.

The genes are TRBV15 and TRBJ1-4; D possibly corresponds to TRBD1 (5 bases). Germline V CDR1 and CDR2: LNHNV, YYDKDF (reference sequence). V lost 3 bases to trimming and J lost 4 bases, with 9 bases between them. The CDR3 is made up of 14 amino acids. The CDR3 region has the DNA TGTGCCACCAGCAGGACAGCCTTTAATGAAAAACTGTTTTTT. This codes for CATSRTAFNEKLFF. The whole variable domain, filled in from reference TRBV15 and TRBJ1-4, reads DAMVIQNPRYQVTQFGKPVTLSCSQTLNHNVMYWYQQKSSQAPKLLFHYYDKDFNNEADTPDNFQSRRPNTSFCFLDIRSPGLGDTAMYLCATSRTAFNEKLFFGSGTQLSVL.

This chain connects TRBV3-1 (or the pseudogene TRBV3-2) to TRBJ2-1, with TRBD2 matching 12 bases. The germline V gene has CDR1 LGHDT and CDR2 YNNKEL (reference sequence). Trimming took 9 bases from V and 9 from J; bases not matched to a gene: 6. This CDR3 is 13 amino acids long. CDR3 sequence reads: CASLAGGTVEQFF. In DNA, the CDR3 is TGTGCCAGTCTAGCGGGAGGGACAGTTGAGCAGTTCTTC.

The chain joins TRBV10-3 to TRBJ1-4; 9 bases map to TRBD1. The CDR3 has 18 amino acids. Unmatched junction bases numbered 12, after V lost 0 bases and J lost 7 bases. Germline values: CDR1 ENHRY, CDR2 SYGVKD. This CDR3 reads CAISESSGTGNRSEKLFF. CDR3 DNA sequence: TGTGCCATCAGTGAGTCATCCGGGACAGGGAATCGTAGTGAAAAACTGTTTTTT.

The chain recombines TRBV7-3 with TRBJ2-3; D gene unclear. Trimming removed 4 bases from V and 4 bases from J, with 12 bases in between. The CDR3 is 14 residues long. CDR1 is SGHTA and CDR2 is FQGTGA in the germline V gene. The CDR3 here is CASSSANRADTQYF. As DNA, the CDR3 is TGTGCCAGCAGCTCGGCCAACCGCGCAGATACGCAGTATTTT.

The chain links TRBV7-3 to TRBJ1-6; 7 bases align to TRBD1. V lost 0 bases to trimming and J lost 7 bases; unmatched junction nucleotides: 12. The CDR3 runs to 18 residues. CDR1 and CDR2 (germline): SGHTA, FQGTGA. The CDR3 spells CASSLTTKERDSNSPLHF. In DNA form, the CDR3 reads TGTGCCAGCAGCTTAACCACGAAGGAACGGGACAGCAATTCACCCCTCCACTTT.

This rearrangement joins TRBV6-2 or TRBV6-3 to TRBJ2-7; D may be TRBD2 (5 bases). The germline gives CDR1 MNHEY, CDR2 SVGEGT. Trimming removed 5 bases at V and 3 bases at J, with 11 bases between. The CDR3 sequence is 13 residues long. CDR3 protein: CASSRLGLYEQYF. The CDR3 DNA reads TGTGCCAGCAGTAGGCTTGGACTCTACGAGCAGTACTTC.

The V and J genes are TRBV5-5 and TRBJ2-5; unclear D gene. V gave up 2 bases and J gave up 1 base, with 6 bases separating them. The CDR3 extends over 13 amino acids. Germline CDR1 and CDR2: SGHKS and YYEKEE (reference sequence). The DNA for the CDR3 is TGTGCCAGCAGCTTTGGGCTCCAAGAGACCCAGTACTTC. It translates to CASSFGLQETQYF. Using reference TRBV5-5 and TRBJ2-5 for the parts outside the CDR3, the full variable domain is DAGVTQSPTHLIKTRGQQVTLRCSPISGHKSVSWYQQVLGQGPQFIFQYYEKEERGRGNFPDRFSARQFPNYSSELNVNALLLGDSALYLCASSFGLQETQYFGPGTRLLVL.

The chain uses TRBV30 and TRBJ1-4; no definite D call. V was trimmed by 0 bases and J by 0 bases, leaving 5 bases between them. Germline CDR1 GTSNPN, CDR2 SVGIG (reference sequence). This CDR3 region has 14 residues. In nucleotides, the CDR3 is TGTGCCTGGAGTGTCGGGTCAACTAATGAAAAACTGTTTTTT. It translates to CAWSVGSTNEKLFF.

The CDR3 DNA reads TGCAGCGCCGCCGGGACTAGCGGGAGTGCCTACAATGAGCAGTTCTTC. It codes for CSAAGTSGSAYNEQFF. The chain carries TRBV29-1 and TRBJ2-1; 14 nucleotides agree with TRBD2. The CDR3 has 16 amino acids. The junction had 7 bases not matched to a gene; V was cut back by 7 bases and J by 2 bases. Germline CDR1 and CDR2: SQVTM and ANQGSEA.

This clone was found once. V gene TRBV6-5 combines with J gene TRBJ1-1; possibly TRBD1 for D (5 bases). Trimming left V 6 bases short and J 1 base short, with 15 bases between. CDR1 and CDR2 (germline): MNHEY, SVGAGI. The CDR3 sequence is 15 residues long. DNA for the CDR3: TGTGCCAGCAGCGGATGGGGCTCTCCGAACACTGAAGCTTTCTTT. Translation: CASSGWGSPNTEAFF.

As regards this clone: The sample has other DNA sequences that encode this CDR3 too. This chain connects TRBV5-4 to TRBJ2-1; TRBD2 agrees at 8 bases. CDR3 size: 15 residues. The germline V gene has CDR1 SGHNT and CDR2 YYREEE (reference sequence). V shed 2 bases, J shed 3 bases, and the junction held 4 bases outside the gene matches. Written as DNA, the CDR3 is TGTGCCAGCAGCTTAGGACTAGCTGACTACAATGAGCAGTTCTTC. Protein: CASSLGLADYNEQFF.

This chain links TRBV7-9 with TRBJ1-2; D gene uncertain. The V gene lost 3 bases and the J gene lost 3 bases, with 14 bases spanning the gap. CDR3 size: 15 residues. Germline CDR1 and CDR2: SEHNR and FQNEAQ (reference sequence). The CDR3 DNA reads TGTGCCAGCAGCTTGCCACTTGGACGGCACTATGGCTACACCTTC. Amino acid sequence: CASSLPLGRHYGYTF.

The rearrangement links TRBV30 to TRBJ1-3, with unresolved D. The length of the CDR3 is 12 residues. V lost 0 bases and J 13 bases, leaving 13 bases between the germline ends. Germline CDR1 reads GTSNPN; CDR2 reads SVGIG (reference sequence). CDR3 amino acids: CAWSVRPPRIYF. CDR3 coding DNA: TGTGCCTGGAGTGTAAGACCCCCCCGAATATATTTT.

This clone was counted between two and nine times. The CDR3 DNA reads TGTGCCAGCAGTGGACAGGGAAACACCATATATTTT. It is translated as CASSGQGNTIYF. The J gene is TRBJ1-3, the V gene TRBV2; tentative D call: TRBD1 (5 bases). The V end lost 4 bases, the J end lost 4 bases, and 5 bases lay between the germline ends. This CDR3 is 12 amino acids long. The germline gives CDR1 SNHLY, CDR2 FYNNEI. Using reference TRBV2 and TRBJ1-3 for the parts outside the CDR3, the full variable domain is EPEVTQTPSHQVTQMGQEVILRCVPISNHLYFYWYRQILGQKVEFLVSFYNNEISEKSEIFDDQFSVERPDGSNFTLKIRSTKLEDSAMYFCASSGQGNTIYFGEGSWLTVV.

The chain combines TRBV2 with TRBJ2-1; 7 bases map to TRBD2. Germline V gives CDR1 SNHLY, CDR2 FYNNEI. CDR3 size: 17 residues. The V segment lost 2 bases and the J segment 0 bases; nucleotides outside the gene matches: 7. The CDR3 region has the DNA TGTGCCAGCAGTGAACTGGGCCTAGCGGTCTCCTACAATGAGCAGTTCTTC. Translation gives CASSELGLAVSYNEQFF.